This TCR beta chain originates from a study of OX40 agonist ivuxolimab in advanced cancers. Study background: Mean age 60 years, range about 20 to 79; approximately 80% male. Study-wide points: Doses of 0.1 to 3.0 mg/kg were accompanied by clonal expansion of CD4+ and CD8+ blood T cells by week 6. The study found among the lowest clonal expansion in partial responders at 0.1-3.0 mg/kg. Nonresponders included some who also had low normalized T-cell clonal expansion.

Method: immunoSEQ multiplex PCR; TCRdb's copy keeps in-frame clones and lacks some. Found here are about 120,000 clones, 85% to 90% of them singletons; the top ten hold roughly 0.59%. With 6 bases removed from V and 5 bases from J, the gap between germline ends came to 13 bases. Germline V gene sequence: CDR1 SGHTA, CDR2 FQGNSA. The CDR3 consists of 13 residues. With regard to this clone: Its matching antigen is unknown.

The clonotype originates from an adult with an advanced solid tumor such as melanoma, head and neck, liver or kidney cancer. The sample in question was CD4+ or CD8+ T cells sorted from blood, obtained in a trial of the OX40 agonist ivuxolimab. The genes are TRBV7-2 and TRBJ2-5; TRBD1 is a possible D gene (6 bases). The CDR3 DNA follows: TGTGCCAGCAGTTACCAGGGGCGGGAGACCCAGTACTTC. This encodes CASSYQGRETQYF.